These T cell receptor beta chains were read from a single sample in a study of shared clonotypes between healthy human individuals. Generated by immunoSEQ multiplex PCR, the TCRdb table keeps only in-frame clones and is missing some. The repertoire holds about 2.3 million clones, just under 95% seen once, with approximately 0.41% in the top ten. Source material: naive CD4+ T cells from PBMCs. These receptors all stem from a man between 18 and 29 years old in good health. Some clones in this sample may be carry-over from other donors' samples. Both conserved end residues are part of each CDR3. D genes are given only for firm matches. Size values are once, few and many counts, or a class for expanded clones, and some rows have none.

j_gene,v_gene,d_gene,abundance,CDR3nt,CDR3aa
TRBJ2-1,TRBV7-9,TRBD2,-,TGTGCCAGCAGCCCCCGGGGTAGCGGGAGGTCCCCTGCCTACAATGAGCAGTTCTTC,CASSPRGSGRSPAYNEQFF
TRBJ1-3,TRBV29-1,-,once,TGCAGCGTTGGGGTGTCCTCTGGAAACACCATATATTTT,CSVGVSSGNTIYF
TRBJ1-2,TRBV5-1,TRBD1,-,TGCGCCAGCAGCCTCAACCCGACAGGGGGAAACTATGGCTACACCTTC,CASSLNPTGGNYGYTF
TRBJ2-1,TRBV5-1,-,-,TGCGCCAGCAGTCCGGATCCCTACAATGAGCAGTTCTTC,CASSPDPYNEQFF
TRBJ2-7,TRBV7-3,-,once,TGTGCCAGCAGCCCCACTCGGCACAGCGAGCAGTACTTC,CASSPTRHSEQYF
TRBJ1-2,TRBV5-4,-,-,TGTGCCAGCGGCACAGTGATAGCCTATGGCTACACCTTC,CASGTVIAYGYTF
TRBJ2-3,TRBV28,TRBD2,-,TGTGCCAGCAGTTTTTGGGCTAGCGGGAATCCTCACGTTTCCTCAGATACGCAGTATTTT,CASSFWASGNPHVSSDTQYF
TRBJ1-5,TRBV7-3,-,-,TGTGCCAACACTACTCGGGTCCGTTTTGTGAATCAGCCCCAGCATTTT,CANTTRVRFVNQPQHF
TRBJ2-3,TRBV29-1,-,-,TGCAGCGTCGACCCCCGGACAGCAGATACGCAGTATTTT,CSVDPRTADTQYF
TRBJ1-3,TRBV5-1,-,-,TGCGCCAGCAGCTTGACAGGCTCCTCTGGAAACACCATATATTTT,CASSLTGSSGNTIYF
TRBJ1-1,TRBV5-1,-,-,TGCGCCAGCAGCGCCGGACAGAACATGAACACTGAAGCTTTCTTT,CASSAGQNMNTEAFF
TRBJ2-7,TRBV4-1,-,-,TGCGCCAGCAGCCAAGAGAGGCAGAACTACGAGCAGTACTTC,CASSQERQNYEQYF
TRBJ2-5,TRBV30,TRBD2,-,TGTGCCTGGAGTTCGGGACTAGGAGGAGAGACCCAGTACTTC,CAWSSGLGGETQYF
TRBJ2-7,TRBV28,-,once,TGTGCCAGCAGAGGACTACTGGTAAACTACGAGCAGTACTTC,CASRGLLVNYEQYF
TRBJ2-2,TRBV19,-,-,TGTGCCAGTAGTATTACCGGGTCCCGACGGGAAGGCACCGGGGAGCTGTTTTTT,CASSITGSRREGTGELFF
TRBJ1-4,TRBV28,TRBD1,-,TGTGCCAGCGTCACCCGGGCGGGGACAGGGCTCACAACTAATGAAAAACTGTTTTTT,CASVTRAGTGLTTNEKLFF
TRBJ2-3,TRBV11-3,-,-,TGTGCCAGCAGCTCGAAGACAGCAGATACGCAGTATTTT,CASSSKTADTQYF
TRBJ2-3,TRBV5-4,TRBD2,-,TGTGCCAGCAGCTTGGTGAGGGGACTAGCGGCGACTTACACAGATACGCAGTATTTT,CASSLVRGLAATYTDTQYF
TRBJ2-7,TRBV28,-,-,TGTGCCAGCAGTCCCCGGACAGTCTACGAGCAGTACTTC,CASSPRTVYEQYF
TRBJ2-3,TRBV7-2,TRBD2,-,TGTGCCAGCAGCGTAGGGGCTAGCGGAGATACGCAGTATTTT,CASSVGASGDTQYF
TRBJ2-7,TRBV5-1,-,-,TGCGCCAGCAGCTTGGGTACAGGCCTTTTCTACGAGCAGTACTTC,CASSLGTGLFYEQYF
TRBJ2-7,TRBV4-3,-,-,TGCGCCAGCAGCCATAGTCGGACGACTATTGGCGAGCAGTACTTC,CASSHSRTTIGEQYF
TRBJ1-2,TRBV5-1,-,-,TGCGCCAGCAGCTTGTACACGGCACAGTCTTATGGCTACACCTTC,CASSLYTAQSYGYTF